This T cell receptor beta chain was documented in a study of blood T cells in healthy people across ages. The CDR3 length is 15 residues. Germline values: CDR1 DFQATT, CDR2 SNEGSKA (reference sequence). Trimming shortened V by 0 bases and J by 7 bases, and 16 bases separated the two germline ends. Using a J-beta primer mix together with a sample-barcoded 5' primer, a second PCR was run for roughly 6 to 11 cycles. TCRdb fed the 5' RACE reads into MiXCR, producing one record per CDR3 protein. The sample contains about 1,600,000 distinct CDR3 sequences, approximately 38% of which appear only once. The receptor comes from a woman between 18 and 29 years old in good health. Source material: blood. This chain links TRBV20-1 with TRBJ2-1; tentatively, D is TRBD2 (7 bases). The CDR3 sequence is CSARDVWGGGNEQFF. The CDR3 DNA sequence: TGCAGTGCTAGAGACGTCTGGGGGGGCGGGAATGAGCAGTTCTTC.